This TCR beta chain was obtained from a study of blood T cell repertoires in COVID-19 (dated by TCRdb to 2019 to 2021). Some background on the complete study: Samples from collaborators originated in the United States, Italy and Spain and spanned both the acute and convalescent phases of COVID-19. The material from the prospective study consisted of cDNA or gDNA derived from T cells, B-cell-depleted T cells, or PBMCs. The dataset comprised deeply sampled blood TCRbeta repertoires from subjects exposed to, actively infected with, or recovered from COVID-19. The repertoires were made available in a free public database intended to serve as a resource for research on the immune response to SARS-CoV-2. Samples were obtained from the ongoing ImmuneRACE study (first 160 participants) and from 1,254 subjects provided by 6 global collaborators. Sample metadata almost always included a de-identified subject ID, COVID-19 status, age in years and sex. Where available, HLA class I and class II types were taken from metadata supplied by the sample provider and were not determined by assay-based typing. Overall study results and their limits: How much clinical and demographic metadata was included differed by source and by participant, and the metadata was provided uncurated.

Each collaborating institution followed its own protocols to collect whole blood in K2EDTA tubes. For TCRbeta analysis, collaborators shipped samples as frozen whole blood, isolated PBMCs, or DNA extracted from either of those sample types. TCRbeta CDR3 regions were amplified from genomic DNA using the immunoSEQ Assay, a bias-controlled multiplex PCR. The original pipeline was this. The number of nucleated cells in each sample was estimated from the amplification of reference gene primers within the assay. Sequence reads were collapsed and filtered to measure the absolute abundance of every unique TCRbeta CDR3 rearrangement. For each sample, productive Simpson clonality was calculated as the square root of Simpson's diversity index across productive rearrangements. This immuneACCESS table, as held by TCRdb, lists in-frame sequences with V and J called but not all clones. Of the missing ones, under half trace to an unresolved V gene in checked studies; the others have no known cause. V and J calls and clone size come straight from that table; D and trimming were deduced from the DNA. This sample comprises around 36,000 clones, roughly four fifths of them detected only once. Approximately 3.6% of the sample rests with the top ten.

Taken from the germline V gene, the CDR1 and CDR2 loops are SGHRS and YFSETQ. Taken from cysteine to phenylalanine, the CDR3 has 14 residues. The read is trimmed to its CDR3 DNA, 42 bases read in frame from base 1. V loses 0 bases of germline sequence and J loses 5 bases, and the interval between the two ends is 8 bases. Concerning this clone: Its antigen is currently not known. No per-base quality is available; no much larger clone lies one base away. The sample has other DNA sequences that encode this CDR3 too.

The source is a middle-aged man with acute or convalescent COVID-19. Here the chain combines TRBV5-1 and TRBJ1-4, with a weak D call of TRBD1 (6 bases match). The sample comprised peripheral blood. The nucleotide sequence is TGCGCCAGCAGCTTGGGTCAGGGGAATGAAAAACTGTTTTTT. This yields the protein CASSLGQGNEKLFF.